This TCR beta chain comes out of a study of T cell responses to AZD1222 COVID-19 vaccine. General study results and limits: Recipients of AZD1222 seropositive at baseline numbered only 5 or 6. Once two AZD1222 doses were given, Spike-specific TCR breadth and depth went up. Nearly half of unique spike-specific TCRs reportedly avoided B.1.351 and B.1.1.7 mutated regions.

Points on this clone: What it binds is not known.

CDR1 and CDR2 from the germline V gene are MDHEN and SYDVKM. The CDR3 is 13 amino acids. The V end was cut by 5 bases, the J end by 2 bases, with 10 bases between. Pooling of second doses given at about 4 or about 12 weeks was done. Produced via immunoSEQ multiplex PCR; TCRdb's table is partial and in-frame only. Among around 96,000 clones listed, approximately 86% were seen once. This TCR derives from an adult who received the AZD1222 COVID-19 vaccine. Sequenced material: peripheral blood, taken 28 days after the second AZD1222 dose. The chain has TRBV28 and TRBJ2-7; no firm D call. The CDR3 DNA is TGTGCCAGCAGTAACAGTTCCCCCTACGAGCAGTACTTC. It yields the protein CASSNSSPYEQYF.